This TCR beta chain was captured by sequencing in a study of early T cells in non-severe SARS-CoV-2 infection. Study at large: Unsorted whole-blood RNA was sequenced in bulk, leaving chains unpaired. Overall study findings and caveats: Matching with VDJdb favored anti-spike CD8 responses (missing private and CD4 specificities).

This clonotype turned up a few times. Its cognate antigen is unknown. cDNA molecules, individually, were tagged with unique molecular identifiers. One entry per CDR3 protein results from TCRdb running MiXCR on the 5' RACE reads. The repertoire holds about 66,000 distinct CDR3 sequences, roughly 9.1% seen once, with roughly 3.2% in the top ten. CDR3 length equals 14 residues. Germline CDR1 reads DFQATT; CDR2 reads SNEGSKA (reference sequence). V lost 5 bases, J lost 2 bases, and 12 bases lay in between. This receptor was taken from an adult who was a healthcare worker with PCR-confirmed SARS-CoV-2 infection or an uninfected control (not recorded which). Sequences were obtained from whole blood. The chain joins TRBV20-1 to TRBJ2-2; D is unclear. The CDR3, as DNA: TGCAGTGCTCAGGACGGAATAAACACCGGGGAGCTGTTTTTT. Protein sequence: CSAQDGINTGELFF.